What follows are 14 T cell receptor beta chains derived from one specimen sequenced in a study of cytomegalovirus exposure and HLA in healthy donors. The PCR ran on 60 Vbeta and 13 Jbeta primers. The method was immunoSEQ multiplex PCR; TCRdb's version includes in-frame clones alone and lacks a portion of them. This table lists approximately 190,000 clones. The sequenced sample consisted of PBMCs. The receptors here all came from a man aged 30 to 45 in good health and CMV-seronegative.

V gene TRBV10-2 combines with J gene TRBJ2-7; D is possibly TRBD2 (5 bases). The germline CDR1 and CDR2 sequences are WSHSY and SAAADI. V was pared by 2 bases and J by 1 base, with 6 bases between. The CDR3 contains 13 residues. CDR3 sequence: CASSEGESYEQYF. Written as DNA, the CDR3 is TGCGCCAGCAGTGAGGGGGAGTCCTACGAGCAGTACTTC.

On this clone: One end of the junction fails to match germline, which may point to a read error. The V and J genes are TRBV10-2 and TRBJ1-5, with TRBD1 identical over 9 bases. Germline CDR1 and CDR2: WSHSY and SAAADI. This CDR3 region has 13 residues. CDR3 in amino acids: CASRGQGNQPQHF. DNA for the CDR3: TGCGCCAGCAGGGGACAGGGCAACCAGCCCCAGCATTTT.

Notes on this clone: This sample includes further DNA sequences coding for the same CDR3. The rearrangement uses TRBV29-1 and TRBJ2-1, with 7 nucleotides matching TRBD1. There are 13 residues in the CDR3. J was trimmed by 0 bases and V by 6 bases; bases with no gene match: 2. Per the germline V gene, CDR1 is SQVTM and CDR2 is ANQGSEA. Written as DNA, the CDR3 is TGCAGCGTGACAGGGAGCTCCTACAATGAGCAGTTCTTC. Amino acids: CSVTGSSYNEQFF.

The CDR3 nucleotides read TGTGCCAGCAGTTACCCAGGGCCGAACACTGAAGCTTTCTTT. Encoded protein: CASSYPGPNTEAFF. The chain employs TRBV6-5 and TRBJ1-1; D perhaps matches TRBD1 (5 bases). V shed 2 bases and J shed 1 base, with 8 bases lying between them. Germline assignment: CDR1 MNHEY and CDR2 SVGAGI. CDR3 length: 14 amino acids.

The chain joins TRBV7-6 to TRBJ2-5; TRBD1 matches at 9 bases. Germline V lookup: CDR1 SGHVS, CDR2 FNYEAQ. With V trimmed by 1 base and J by 5 bases, 11 bases remained unmatched. This CDR3 is 17 amino acids long. This CDR3 is CASSLGRLTGGWETQYF. CDR3 nucleotides: TGTGCCAGCAGCTTAGGGCGGCTTACAGGGGGCTGGGAGACCCAGTACTTC.

This rearrangement joins TRBV7-8 to TRBJ1-5; the D is unclear. This CDR3 is built from 15 residues. The V gene's germline CDR1 is SGHVS and CDR2 FQNEAQ. V shed 1 base and J shed 6 bases, with 13 bases lying between them. Written as DNA, the CDR3 is TGTGCCAGCAGCTTAGAGTTCGGGGTCATTCAGCCCCAGCATTTT. Its translation is CASSLEFGVIQPQHF.

The chain is built from TRBV9 and TRBJ2-2, with TRBD1 identical over 7 bases. This CDR3 spans 18 amino acids. The trim removed 0 bases at V and 7 bases at J, leaving 15 bases unmatched. CDR1 is SGDLS, CDR2 YYNGEE, per germline. The CDR3 DNA sequence: TGTGCCAGCAGCGTAGTAGGGGACAGTTCTTCCTACAGCGGGGAGCTGTTTTTT. Protein sequence: CASSVVGDSSSYSGELFF. Looking up the rest from reference TRBV9 and TRBJ2-2 gives the full variable domain: DSGVTQTPKHLITATGQRVTLRCSPRSGDLSVYWYQQSLDQGLQFLIQYYNGEERAKGNILERFSAQQFPDLHSELNLSSLELGDSALYFCASSVVGDSSSYSGELFFGEGSRLTVL.

J is TRBJ1-2 and V is TRBV27, with TRBD1 matching over 9 bases. J was trimmed by 8 bases and V by 5 bases; bases with no gene match: 9. Per the germline V gene, CDR1 is MNHEY and CDR2 is SMNVEV (reference sequence). This CDR3 region has 14 residues. CDR3 in DNA: TGTGCCAGCAGTCACCCGGGACAGGGTGGCGGCTACACCTTC. Translation gives CASSHPGQGGGYTF.

The chain employs TRBV19 and TRBJ1-4, with 7 bases lining up with TRBD1. In germline, CDR1 is LNHDA, CDR2 SQIVND (reference sequence). CDR3 length: 16 residues. V was clipped by 6 bases and J by 5 bases; unmatched bases: 12. Here the CDR3 reads CASRISGTALNEKLFF. CDR3 coding DNA: TGTGCCAGTAGGATTTCGGGGACAGCTCTCAATGAAAAACTGTTTTTT. The variable domain in full, with the rest retrieved from reference TRBV19 and TRBJ1-4, is DGGITQSPKYLFRKEGQNVTLSCEQNLNHDAMYWYRQDPGQGLRLIYYSQIVNDFQKGDIAEGYSVSREKKESFPLTVTSAQKNPTAFYLCASRISGTALNEKLFFGSGTQLSVL.

The chain uses TRBV11-2 and TRBJ2-2; 10 nucleotides match TRBD2. Unmatched junction bases numbered 2, after V lost 6 bases and J lost 1 base. The CDR3 consists of 15 residues. CDR1 and CDR2 from the germline V gene are SGHAT and FQNNGV. The chain's CDR3 is CASRRTSGNTGELFF. The DNA for the CDR3 is TGTGCCAGCAGGAGGACTAGCGGGAACACCGGGGAGCTGTTTTTT. The variable domain in full, completed from reference TRBV11-2 and TRBJ2-2, reads EAGVAQSPRYKIIEKRQSVAFWCNPISGHATLYWYQQILGQGPKLLIQFQNNGVVDDSQLPKDRFSAERLKGVDSTLKIQPAKLEDSAVYLCASRRTSGNTGELFFGEGSRLTVL.

The chain is built from TRBV28 and TRBJ1-5, with unresolved D. This CDR3 contains 13 residues. From germline, CDR1 is MDHEN and CDR2 SYDVKM. V lost 3 bases and J lost 7, with 10 bases in between. The CDR3 protein is CASSFPQRQPQHF. CDR3 in DNA: TGTGCCAGCAGTTTCCCGCAGCGCCAGCCCCAGCATTTT.

The V call is TRBV5-8, the J call TRBJ1-2, with 7 bases aligning to TRBD1. Trimming cost V 4 bases and J 0 bases; bases outside gene matches: 6. This CDR3 has 15 residues. Looked up from germline, CDR1 is SGHTS and CDR2 is YDEGEE. The CDR3 is CASSPGGQSNYGYTF. DNA for the CDR3: TGTGCCAGCAGCCCAGGGGGACAGTCTAACTATGGCTACACCTTC.

The rearrangement uses TRBV19 and TRBJ2-6; D gene unclear. The germline CDR1 and CDR2 sequences are LNHDA and SQIVND (reference sequence). The V and J ends lost 7 bases and 0 bases respectively, with 13 bases between them. This CDR3 spans 16 amino acids. The CDR3 is CASNTDGYSGANVLTF. The CDR3 nucleotides read TGTGCCAGTAACACCGACGGGTACTCTGGGGCCAACGTCCTGACTTTC. Looking up the rest from reference TRBV19 and TRBJ2-6 gives the full variable domain: DGGITQSPKYLFRKEGQNVTLSCEQNLNHDAMYWYRQDPGQGLRLIYYSQIVNDFQKGDIAEGYSVSREKKESFPLTVTSAQKNPTAFYLCASNTDGYSGANVLTFGAGSRLTVL.

The chain couples TRBV5-4 to TRBJ1-1; possible D gene TRBD1, 6 bases. CDR1 is SGHNT, CDR2 YYREEE, per germline (reference sequence). Trimming took 0 bases from V and 1 from J, leaving 16 bases between them. CDR3 size: 17 residues. The CDR3 region has the DNA TGTGCCAGCAGCTTGGTATTGCAGAGGGGGAAGAACACTGAAGCTTTCTTT. Its protein is CASSLVLQRGKNTEAFF.